This note documents a single T cell receptor beta chain sequence. Its antigen remains unidentified. The record originates from a study of cytomegalovirus exposure and HLA in healthy donors. Study overall: From approximately 170 million T cells, an earlier analysis saw roughly 110 million unique TCR beta sequences.

Study-level results: Immune exposure information available was restricted to CMV serostatus. For most TCR sequences rarity was the rule, although some public TCRs occurred in many donors.

CDR1 SGHAT and CDR2 FQNNGV come from the germline V gene. V was cut by 1 base and J by 3 bases, with 13 bases left in between. CDR3 length equals 15 residues. 13 Jbeta primers and 60 Vbeta primers were used for the PCR. Here immunoSEQ multiplex PCR was the method, and the copy in TCRdb shows in-frame clones only, minus some. This table holds under 150,000 clones, about 76% found once. Healthy bone marrow donors formed the donor group. This sequence was found in a female donor in good health and CMV-seronegative. Specimen: PBMCs. The chain employs TRBV11-2 and TRBJ2-7, with D perhaps matching TRBD1 (6 bases). CDR3 bases: TGTGCCAGCAGCTTAGTAACAGGGATGAACTACGAGCAGTACTTC. Its protein product is CASSLVTGMNYEQYF.